Listed below are T cell receptor beta chains from one sample, sequenced in a study of control samples from healthy donors and cancer patients. TCRdb's table, derived via immunoSEQ multiplex PCR, lists solely in-frame clones and lacks some. The sample holds under 200,000 clones, approximately 93% seen once. The source material was blood. These receptors originate from a woman in her thirties or forties in good health. Both conserved end residues are trimmed from each CDR3. Each record gives: D gene, V gene, J gene, CDR3 protein. A D gene is named only where the DNA matches it firmly.

d_call: NA; v_call: TRBV6-6; j_call: TRBJ1-6; cdr3_aa: ASSSGVLYNSPLH
d_call: TRBD1; v_call: TRBV18; j_call: TRBJ1-1; cdr3_aa: ASSPSDRAEAF
d_call: NA; v_call: TRBV25-1; j_call: TRBJ2-3; cdr3_aa: ASSAGAAQY
d_call: TRBD1; v_call: TRBV10-3; j_call: TRBJ1-1; cdr3_aa: AINEDRGSTEAF
d_call: TRBD2; v_call: TRBV5-1; j_call: TRBJ2-3; cdr3_aa: ASSLLGTSVPDTQY
d_call: TRBD1; v_call: TRBV7-2; j_call: TRBJ1-4; cdr3_aa: ASSLGIDQGAMIEKLF
d_call: NA; v_call: TRBV6-5; j_call: TRBJ2-7; cdr3_aa: ASSRQDQYEQY
d_call: TRBD1; v_call: TRBV2; j_call: TRBJ2-7; cdr3_aa: ASSPDRGTYEQY
d_call: NA; v_call: TRBV27; j_call: TRBJ1-2; cdr3_aa: ASSLLSQRGFYGYT
d_call: TRBD1; v_call: TRBV4-1; j_call: TRBJ1-1; cdr3_aa: ASSQAIGTGRTEAF
d_call: NA; v_call: TRBV4-1; j_call: TRBJ2-7; cdr3_aa: ASSQDTVGRREQY
d_call: NA; v_call: TRBV4-3; j_call: TRBJ1-6; cdr3_aa: ASSSGQYNSPLH
d_call: NA; v_call: TRBV21-1; j_call: TRBJ2-7; cdr3_aa: ASSKLERYYEQY
d_call: TRBD2; v_call: TRBV19; j_call: TRBJ2-1; cdr3_aa: ASSSLAGAGEQF
d_call: NA; v_call: TRBV6-2/TRBV6-3; j_call: TRBJ2-7; cdr3_aa: ASSYSSEGYYEQY
d_call: NA; v_call: TRBV7-9; j_call: TRBJ1-6; cdr3_aa: ASSSDSYSPLH
d_call: NA; v_call: TRBV11-3; j_call: TRBJ2-3; cdr3_aa: ASSLQNADTQY
d_call: NA; v_call: TRBV18; j_call: TRBJ1-1; cdr3_aa: ASSPSTGNTEAF
d_call: NA; v_call: TRBV19; j_call: TRBJ1-5; cdr3_aa: ATMGGGNQPQH
d_call: TRBD1; v_call: TRBV18; j_call: TRBJ1-4; cdr3_aa: ASSRQGLSQRDEKLF
d_call: NA; v_call: TRBV6-5; j_call: TRBJ1-1; cdr3_aa: ASSYLVRGTEAF
d_call: NA; v_call: TRBV19; j_call: TRBJ2-1; cdr3_aa: ASSDTLQSSYNEQF
d_call: TRBD2; v_call: TRBV3-1/TRBV3-2; j_call: TRBJ2-3; cdr3_aa: ASSQEKAGLADITLSTDTQY
d_call: NA; v_call: TRBV5-4; j_call: TRBJ2-1; cdr3_aa: ASSLAVTGIWNEQF
d_call: TRBD1; v_call: TRBV4-3; j_call: TRBJ1-2; cdr3_aa: ASSLNQGAAPVYGYT
d_call: NA; v_call: TRBV12-3/TRBV12-4; j_call: TRBJ2-3; cdr3_aa: ASSLNSHTQY
d_call: TRBD1; v_call: TRBV12-3/TRBV12-4; j_call: TRBJ1-2; cdr3_aa: ASSPRTGGGYT
d_call: NA; v_call: TRBV28; j_call: TRBJ1-1; cdr3_aa: ASSLNDGGSTEAF
d_call: TRBD1; v_call: TRBV9; j_call: TRBJ1-2; cdr3_aa: ASSARQGDGYGYT
d_call: NA; v_call: TRBV7-8; j_call: TRBJ2-3; cdr3_aa: ASSLVGGSTDTQY
d_call: NA; v_call: TRBV10-3; j_call: TRBJ1-3; cdr3_aa: AISESGGNTIY
d_call: TRBD1; v_call: TRBV7-3; j_call: TRBJ1-2; cdr3_aa: ASSFPGGYGYT
d_call: TRBD1; v_call: TRBV15; j_call: TRBJ1-5; cdr3_aa: ATSTRQGNQPQH
d_call: NA; v_call: TRBV9; j_call: TRBJ2-1; cdr3_aa: ASSRGQGGYNEQF
d_call: NA; v_call: TRBV5-4; j_call: TRBJ2-2; cdr3_aa: ASSLDLTGELF
d_call: TRBD1; v_call: TRBV5-4; j_call: TRBJ2-7; cdr3_aa: ASSPPGQSTYEQY
d_call: TRBD1; v_call: TRBV2; j_call: TRBJ1-6; cdr3_aa: ASRAGTDYNSPLH
d_call: TRBD2; v_call: TRBV11-2; j_call: TRBJ2-1; cdr3_aa: ASSLLARERGGYNEQF
d_call: NA; v_call: TRBV7-2; j_call: TRBJ1-3; cdr3_aa: ASSLVSRAGGNTIY
d_call: NA; v_call: TRBV10-3; j_call: TRBJ1-2; cdr3_aa: ATGGGSYYGYT
d_call: NA; v_call: TRBV4-3; j_call: TRBJ1-5; cdr3_aa: ASSQERDQPQH
d_call: TRBD1; v_call: TRBV9; j_call: TRBJ1-5; cdr3_aa: ASSAGQGPNQPQH
d_call: TRBD1; v_call: TRBV10-1; j_call: TRBJ2-5; cdr3_aa: ASSESTGQNQETQY
d_call: NA; v_call: TRBV7-9; j_call: TRBJ1-3; cdr3_aa: ASSGRSGNTIY
d_call: TRBD1; v_call: TRBV13; j_call: TRBJ2-5; cdr3_aa: ASSLGTGGFETQY
d_call: NA; v_call: TRBV2; j_call: TRBJ1-5; cdr3_aa: ASSEDRGNQPQH
d_call: TRBD1; v_call: TRBV5-1; j_call: TRBJ1-1; cdr3_aa: ASSIGQVENTEAF
d_call: TRBD1; v_call: TRBV9; j_call: TRBJ2-1; cdr3_aa: ASSGTGILNEQF